Following are 28 T cell receptor beta chains from one sample sequenced in a study of control samples from healthy donors and cancer patients (dated by TCRdb to 2019 to 2021). Libraries were constructed by the immunoSEQ multiplex PCR assay. TCRdb re-hosts the immuneACCESS table, in-frame sequences only. Its copies lack some clones; in the studies checked, an unresolved V gene accounts for under half of them, and the cause for the rest is not known. This sample lists some 100,000 clones; about 85% were detected once. Around 1.3% of the sample lies in the top ten. Sequenced sample: blood. The receptors derive from a woman in her forties or fifties in good health.

The chain couples TRBV15 to TRBJ2-1, with 7 nucleotides matching TRBD2. The CDR3 is 13 residues long. After removal of 8 bases from V and 2 bases from J, the junction contained 3 bases not matched to a gene. CDR1 is LNHNV and CDR2 is YYDKDF in the germline V gene (reference sequence). The CDR3: CATERGPYNEQFF. The CDR3 nucleotides read TGTGCCACCGAGCGGGGTCCCTACAATGAGCAGTTCTTC.

In nucleotides, the CDR3 is TGTGCCAGCAGATACCGGGACAGGGCCTTAGGCTACACCTTC. Its translation is CASRYRDRALGYTF. The V call is TRBV2, the J call TRBJ1-2; 9 bases line up with TRBD1. V was clipped by 6 bases and J by 8 bases; unmatched bases: 10. Per germline, CDR1 SNHLY and CDR2 FYNNEI. The CDR3 contains 14 residues.

The chain carries TRBV7-9 and TRBJ2-1, with no clear D. CDR3 length equals 15 residues. Per germline, CDR1 SEHNR and CDR2 FQNEAQ (reference sequence). V was shortened by 1 base and J by 2 bases, with 9 bases between the two germline ends. The CDR3 sequence: CASSLGEQPYNEQFF. The CDR3, as DNA: TGTGCCAGCAGCTTAGGGGAACAGCCCTACAATGAGCAGTTCTTC.

This chain links TRBV15 with TRBJ2-3, with 10 positions matching TRBD2. CDR3 length: 16 residues. Germline values: CDR1 LNHNV, CDR2 YYDKDF (reference sequence). Losses at the gene ends were 0 bases for V and 1 base for J; bases not matched to a gene: 1. The CDR3 loop is CATSRESGGGTDTQYF. In nucleotides, the CDR3 is TGTGCCACCAGCAGAGAGAGCGGGGGGGGCACAGATACGCAGTATTTT.

The chain links TRBV19 to TRBJ1-2; 8 bases agree with TRBD1. This CDR3 spans 13 amino acids. Trimming took 1 base from V and 7 from J; bases not matched to a gene: 2. The germline V gene encodes CDR1 LNHDA and CDR2 SQIVND (reference sequence). The CDR3 loop reads CASSIARGLGYTF. CDR3 bases: TGTGCCAGTAGTATAGCCAGGGGGCTTGGCTACACCTTC. Complete variable domain (other parts from reference TRBV19 and TRBJ1-2): DGGITQSPKYLFRKEGQNVTLSCEQNLNHDAMYWYRQDPGQGLRLIYYSQIVNDFQKGDIAEGYSVSREKKESFPLTVTSAQKNPTAFYLCASSIARGLGYTFGSGTRLTVV.

This chain links TRBV6-2 or TRBV6-3 with TRBJ2-3; 10 bases align to TRBD2. The CDR3 loop spans 16 amino acids. Germline V gene sequence: CDR1 MNHEY, CDR2 SVGEGT. The V and J ends lost 2 bases and 11 bases, in that order; junction bases with no gene match: 13. The CDR3 is CASSYLLSGGASGQYF. CDR3 in DNA: TGTGCCAGCAGTTACCTCCTCAGCGGGGGGGCTTCAGGGCAGTATTTT.

V and J are TRBV28 and TRBJ1-5; unclear D gene. CDR3 length equals 12 residues. Germline CDR1 MDHEN, CDR2 SYDVKM. Between the trimmed V and J ends, which lost 6 bases and 7 bases, there was a span of 10 bases. CDR3 nucleotides: TGTGCCAGCAGCAGCATTCGACAGCCCCAGCATTTT. It yields the protein CASSSIRQPQHF.

The rearrangement links TRBV7-2 to TRBJ2-5; either TRBD1 or TRBD2 may supply D (5 bases each). The germline V and J ends were trimmed by 4 bases and 7 bases, with 16 bases remaining between them. The CDR3 sequence is 14 residues long. Germline CDR1 reads SGHTA; CDR2 reads FQGNSA. CDR3: CASSYDSPRGTQYF. The CDR3 DNA follows: TGTGCCAGCAGCTACGACAGTCCCCGGGGGACCCAGTACTTC.

V usage is TRBV28 and J usage is TRBJ1-5, with a weak D call TRBD1 (6 bases). CDR1 MDHEN and CDR2 SYDVKM come from the germline V gene. The CDR3 is 20 residues long. Trimming shortened V by 1 base and J by 2 bases, and 24 bases separated the two germline ends. The CDR3 protein is CASSLLQGGPPLPGNQPQHF. Written as DNA, the CDR3 is TGTGCCAGCAGTTTATTACAGGGAGGGCCGCCACTCCCCGGCAATCAGCCCCAGCATTTT.

This chain uses TRBV7-8 with TRBJ2-2; D gene unclear. The CDR3 has 13 amino acids. V gave up 11 bases and J gave up 0 bases, with 10 bases separating them. Germline CDR1 SGHVS, CDR2 FQNEAQ. The chain's CDR3 is CALGVPNTGELFF. CDR3 nucleotide sequence: TGTGCCTTAGGCGTTCCGAACACCGGGGAGCTGTTTTTT. The entire variable domain, with the rest obtained from reference TRBV7-8 and TRBJ2-2, is as follows: GAGVSQSPRYKVAKRGQDVALRCDPISGHVSLFWYQQALGQGPEFLTYFQNEAQLDKSGLPSDRFFAERPEGSVSTLKIQRTQQEDSAVYLCALGVPNTGELFFGEGSRLTVL.

This clone was counted a single time. This chain uses TRBV5-1 with TRBJ2-3, with D hard to call. V lost 2 bases to trimming and J lost 1 base, with 11 bases between them. CDR3 length equals 15 residues. Per germline, CDR1 SGHRS and CDR2 YFSETQ. In nucleotides, the CDR3 is TGCGCCAGCAGCTTTGCCGTACCGGGCACAGATACGCAGTATTTT. Its translation: CASSFAVPGTDTQYF. The full variable domain, rest sourced from reference TRBV5-1 and TRBJ2-3, is KAGVTQTPRYLIKTRGQQVTLSCSPISGHRSVSWYQQTPGQGLQFLFEYFSETQRNKGNFPGRFSGRQFSNSRSEMNVSTLELGDSALYLCASSFAVPGTDTQYFGPGTRLTVL.

The chain uses TRBV7-9 and TRBJ1-4, with D unclear. Looked up from germline, CDR1 is SEHNR and CDR2 is FQNEAQ (reference sequence). CDR3 length: 18 residues. Trimming pared 1 base from V and 2 bases from J, leaving 17 bases between. CDR3 protein: CASSLGVPKVATNEKLFF. Written as DNA, the CDR3 is TGTGCCAGCAGCTTAGGTGTACCTAAGGTGGCGACTAATGAAAAACTGTTTTTT.

The chain employs TRBV19 and TRBJ2-7; 10 bases agree with TRBD2. The CDR3 is 15 amino acids. Per germline, CDR1 LNHDA and CDR2 SQIVND (reference sequence). With V trimmed by 5 bases and J by 1 base, 5 bases remained unmatched. CDR3 protein: CASSSWTSGSYEQYF. CDR3 DNA sequence: TGTGCCAGTAGTTCCTGGACTAGCGGTTCCTACGAGCAGTACTTC.

V gene TRBV27 combines with J gene TRBJ2-3; 9 nucleotides line up with TRBD2. With 2 bases clipped from V and 0 bases from J, the junction kept 9 bases outside the gene matches. The CDR3 sequence is 18 residues long. Germline values: CDR1 MNHEY, CDR2 SMNVEV (reference sequence). DNA of the CDR3: TGTGCCAGCAGTTTACGTCTAGCGGGGTTCTCTAGCACAGATACGCAGTATTTT. Encoded protein: CASSLRLAGFSSTDTQYF.

This clone came up once. This chain links TRBV5-1 with TRBJ2-3, with D hard to call. Germline V gives CDR1 SGHRS, CDR2 YFSETQ. The ends were cut back, 3 bases at V and 11 bases at J, with 10 bases in the middle. There are 11 residues in the CDR3. The CDR3 region is CASSSLIEQYF. CDR3 sequence (DNA): TGCGCCAGCAGCTCATTGATTGAGCAGTATTTT.

The rearrangement uses TRBV11-2 and TRBJ2-2; 12 nucleotides match TRBD2. This CDR3 contains 18 residues. Germline V gene data show CDR1 as SGHAT and CDR2 as FQNNGV. V shed 0 bases and J 4 bases; nucleotides not matched to a gene: 6. The CDR3 region has the DNA TGTGCCAGCAGCTTAGAGGCTAGCGGGAGGGCCTTCACCGGGGAGCTGTTTTTT. Translating it yields CASSLEASGRAFTGELFF.

The genes are TRBV7-9 and TRBJ1-1, with 7 bases lining up with TRBD1. The CDR3 covers 15 residues. Trimming removed 5 bases from V and 6 bases from J; junction bases left unmatched: 12. Germline V CDR1 and CDR2: SEHNR, FQNEAQ (reference sequence). The CDR3 nucleotides read TGTGCCAGCAGCCCCAAGACAGGGCCGTGGGCTGAAGCTTTCTTT. This translates into CASSPKTGPWAEAFF.

This clone was observed once. This rearrangement joins TRBV19 to TRBJ1-3; D possibly corresponds to TRBD1 (5 bases). The CDR3 is 15 amino acids. V lost 4 bases to trimming and J lost 0 bases, with 10 bases between them. Germline V CDR1 and CDR2: LNHDA, SQIVND (reference sequence). In DNA, the CDR3 is TGTGCCAGTAGTACGGACACGGTCTCTGGAAACACCATATATTTT. Translating gives CASSTDTVSGNTIYF.

The chain links TRBV5-8 to TRBJ2-4, with unresolved D. The V gene lost 3 bases and the J gene lost 1 base, with 14 bases spanning the gap. CDR3 length: 16 residues. CDR1 is SGHTS and CDR2 is YDEGEE in the germline V gene. DNA for the CDR3: TGTGCCAGCAGCTCCTTGCAAAGTGTCGCCAAAAACATTCAGTACTTC. Translating gives CASSSLQSVAKNIQYF.

This clone was recorded once. DNA of the CDR3: TGTGCCACCAGCAGAGATCTTAATATCGGGGAGCTGTTTTTT. Translating it yields CATSRDLNIGELFF. The J gene is TRBJ2-2, the V gene TRBV15; the D is unclear. This CDR3 has 14 residues. CDR1 and CDR2 from the germline V gene are LNHNV and YYDKDF (reference sequence). V was trimmed by 0 bases and J by 7 bases, leaving 9 bases between them.

This clone came up once. This chain links TRBV7-2 with TRBJ2-7; a weak D match, TRBD2 (5 bases). V gave up 3 bases and J gave up 4 bases, with 10 bases separating them. Germline V gives CDR1 SGHTA, CDR2 FQGNSA. This CDR3 spans 13 amino acids. The CDR3 loop is CASSLRRQYEQYF. The CDR3 DNA reads TGTGCCAGCAGCTTGAGGAGGCAGTACGAGCAGTACTTC.

The genes are TRBV7-2 and TRBJ2-1; 7 bases are a match to TRBD2. The germline V gene encodes CDR1 SGHTA and CDR2 FQGNSA. V lost 2 bases to trimming and J lost 2 bases; unmatched junction nucleotides: 9. The CDR3 length is 17 residues. The CDR3 nucleotides are TGTGCCAGCAGCTTATGGGAGCGGGGCCCCCCCTACAATGAGCAGTTCTTC. It is translated as CASSLWERGPPYNEQFF. The variable domain in full, with the rest retrieved from reference TRBV7-2 and TRBJ2-1, is GAGVSQSPSNKVTEKGKDVELRCDPISGHTALYWYRQSLGQGLEFLIYFQGNSAPDKSGLPSDRFSAERTGGSVSTLTIQRTQQEDSAVYLCASSLWERGPPYNEQFFGPGTRLTVL.

This rearrangement joins TRBV7-2 to TRBJ2-1; a weak D match, TRBD2 (5 bases). The V end lost 1 base, the J end lost 9 bases, and 16 bases lay between the germline ends. Germline CDR1 SGHTA, CDR2 FQGNSA. This CDR3 region has 15 residues. CDR3 bases: TGTGCCAGCAGCTTAGACCCACTAGAGGGCCGTGAGCAGTTCTTC. It yields the protein CASSLDPLEGREQFF.

The J gene is TRBJ2-2, the V gene TRBV6-2 or TRBV6-3; 10 bases line up with TRBD1. This CDR3 comprises 18 residues. The germline V gene has CDR1 MNHEY and CDR2 SVGEGT. The ends lost 2 bases at V and 7 bases at J; junction bases unmatched: 13. This CDR3 reads CASSYPPRQGAPGGELFF. CDR3 bases: TGTGCCAGCAGTTACCCTCCCAGACAGGGGGCGCCGGGCGGGGAGCTGTTTTTT.

The DNA for the CDR3 is TGTGCCAGTAGTATTCGAAATCTAGCTAACTATGGCTACACCTTC. Protein: CASSIRNLANYGYTF. The V gene is TRBV19, the J gene TRBJ1-2; no clear D. The CDR3 is 15 residues long. The germline gives CDR1 LNHDA, CDR2 SQIVND (reference sequence). Deletions cut 3 bases from V and 0 bases from J, with 11 bases between. The entire variable domain, with the rest obtained from reference TRBV19 and TRBJ1-2, is as follows: DGGITQSPKYLFRKEGQNVTLSCEQNLNHDAMYWYRQDPGQGLRLIYYSQIVNDFQKGDIAEGYSVSREKKESFPLTVTSAQKNPTAFYLCASSIRNLANYGYTFGSGTRLTVV.

The chain carries TRBV3-1 (or the pseudogene TRBV3-2) and TRBJ1-4; D is unresolved. Germline V lookup: CDR1 LGHDT, CDR2 YNNKEL (reference sequence). The CDR3 totals 17 residues. Trimming shortened V by 4 bases and J by 0 bases, and 15 bases separated the two germline ends. The CDR3 is CASSPDTVDATNEKLFF. The CDR3 DNA follows: TGTGCCAGCAGCCCCGACACAGTGGATGCAACTAATGAAAAACTGTTTTTT.

This chain joins TRBV11-2 and TRBJ2-5; weak D call: TRBD2 (6 bases). The CDR3 runs 12 residues. Germline CDR1 is SGHAT and CDR2 is FQNNGV. V was shortened by 5 bases and J by 5 bases, with 9 bases between the two germline ends. The CDR3 nucleotides read TGTGCCAGCAGCGAGACTAGGGAGACCCAGTACTTC. Translating gives CASSETRETQYF.

The chain combines TRBV7-3 with TRBJ2-1; 8 bases fit TRBD2. Germline loops: CDR1 SGHTA, CDR2 FQGTGA. Unmatched junction bases numbered 5, after V lost 4 bases and J lost 0 bases. There are 16 residues in the CDR3. As DNA, the CDR3 is TGTGCCAGCAGCTCCTTAGCGGGGAGCTCCTACAATGAGCAGTTCTTC. Its translation: CASSSLAGSSYNEQFF.